Listed here are 3 T cell receptor beta chains from one sample, sequenced in a study of identical twins (dated by TCRdb to the mid-2010s). The library relied on 5' RACE. Sequencing took place on an Illumina HiSeq 2000. TCRdb cleaned the public reads at Q25 with fastp, built clones with MiXCR and kept in-frame beta chains. CDR3 protein duplicates are merged, each entry listing the most common genes and DNA. This sample lists roughly 230,000 distinct CDR3 sequences; about 8.3% were detected once. The ten largest clones capture less than 4% of the sample. These same data were also listed under a study on yellow fever vaccine responses in identical twins.

The sequenced sample was CD8+ T cells sorted from blood. The receptors were gathered from a woman younger than 35 in good health.

This clonotype was recorded many times. CDR3 bases: TGCAGCGTGACATTCCAGACTAGCGGGAACAATGAGCAGTTCTTC. Amino acid sequence: CSVTFQTSGNNEQFF. The chain links TRBV29-1 to TRBJ2-1; 11 bases line up with TRBD2. Germline V CDR1 and CDR2: SQVTM, ANQGSEA. Germline trimming cut 6 bases from V and 5 bases from J; bases unmatched to any gene: 9. The CDR3 extends over 15 amino acids.

The chain couples TRBV7-9 to TRBJ2-3; D is uncertain. CDR1 and CDR2 from the germline V gene are SEHNR and FQNEAQ (reference sequence). V gave up 5 bases and J gave up 2 bases, with 14 bases separating them. This CDR3 has 15 residues. DNA of the CDR3: TGTGCCAGCAGCCCCCTCCTCCCGCACACAGATACGCAGTATTTT. As protein: CASSPLLPHTDTQYF.

The CDR3 region has the DNA TGTGCCACCAGCAGAGCTGGGACCCTCTCACCCCTCCACTTT. It encodes CATSRAGTLSPLHF. V and J are TRBV15 and TRBJ1-6, with a possible D match to TRBD1 (5 bases). The CDR3 loop spans 14 amino acids. Per germline, CDR1 LNHNV and CDR2 YYDKDF (reference sequence). Trimming removed 1 base from V and 10 bases from J, with 11 bases in between.